The sequence of this TCR beta chain was determined in a study of blood T cell repertoires in COVID-19 (dated by TCRdb to 2019 to 2021). With regard to the full study: The collaborator samples originated in the United States, Italy and Spain and spanned the acute and convalescent phases of COVID-19. The material from the prospective study consisted of cDNA or gDNA derived from T cells, B-cell-depleted T cells, or PBMCs. Subjects who had been exposed to COVID-19, were actively infected with it, or had recovered from it provided the deeply sampled blood TCRbeta repertoires that made up the dataset. The repertoires were released in a freely available public database intended as a resource for research on the immune response to SARS-CoV-2. The samples were drawn from two sources: the first 160 participants of the ongoing ImmuneRACE study, and fewer than 1,500 subjects contributed by 6 global collaborators. Sample metadata almost always included a de-identified subject ID, COVID-19 status, age in years and sex. Where available, HLA class I and class II types were taken from metadata supplied by the sample provider and were not determined by assay-based typing. General study outcomes and caveats: How much clinical and demographic metadata was included differed by source and by participant, and the metadata was provided uncurated.

Sequences GTSNPN (CDR1) and SVGIG (CDR2) are obtained from the germline V gene (reference sequence). The junction carries 4 bases between V and J, which are trimmed by 4 bases and 0 bases respectively. The CDR3, from cysteine to phenylalanine, totals 12 residues. Only the CDR3 region is kept as DNA, spanning 36 bases read in frame from base 1. At one collaborating source in Seattle, patients were enrolled during active infection and were followed longitudinally through the course of disease. The collaborating institutions used their own protocols to collect whole blood in K2EDTA tubes. For TCRbeta analysis, collaborators shipped samples as frozen whole blood, isolated PBMCs, or DNA extracted from either of those sample types. The immunoSEQ Assay, a bias-controlled multiplex PCR, was used to amplify TCRbeta CDR3 regions from genomic DNA. As for the original processing: Nucleated cell counts per sample were estimated from amplification of reference gene primers within the assay. Sequence reads were collapsed and filtered to measure the absolute abundance of every unique TCRbeta CDR3 rearrangement. For each sample, productive Simpson clonality was calculated as the square root of Simpson's diversity index over productive rearrangements. In TCRdb, the immuneACCESS table is reduced to in-frame sequences with V and J assigned. These tables do not hold every clone; where another copy was compared, an unresolved V gene accounts for under half, and the others remain unexplained. The V and J calls and the clone size are those of that table, but D and trimming were determined from the DNA. For this sample there are about 230,000 clones; 70% to 90% appear just once. The ten biggest clones cover around 10% of the sample.

This clone was picked up one time. Its antigen is not yet known. Base qualities are not recorded, but no much larger clone differs from it by a single base. This TCR was recovered from a man aged 45-65 years with COVID-19, enrolled during active disease. The chain is assembled from TRBV30 and TRBJ1-3, with the D gene uncertain. Specimen: peripheral blood. CDR3 region: CAWTNSGNTIYF. At the DNA level, the sequence is TGTGCCTGGACTAACTCTGGAAACACCATATATTTT.